Included here is one T cell receptor (beta chain) sequence, with context. Its antigen is unknown. This specimen comes from a study of OX40 agonist ivuxolimab in advanced cancers. As for the study in general: With a range of roughly 20 to 80, age averaged approximately 60 years, and roughly 80% were male. Study results and limitations: Researchers report that CD8+ T cells had, on average, more expanded clones than CD4+.

Germline lookup yields CDR1 SGHRS and CDR2 YFSETQ. Trimming took 2 bases from V and 4 from J, leaving 10 bases between them. This CDR3 is built from 14 residues. Only in-frame clones appear in the TCRdb table, and some are missing; sequencing was by immunoSEQ multiplex PCR. This sample carries fewer than 75,000 clones, more than 75% of them seen once, and the ten largest clones take roughly 3.7%. V and J are TRBV5-1 and TRBJ1-3, with TRBD1 as a possible D gene (5 bases). The receptor was derived from an adult with an advanced solid tumor such as melanoma, head and neck, liver or kidney cancer. The input for sequencing was CD4+ or CD8+ T cells sorted from blood, taken in a trial of the OX40 agonist ivuxolimab. CDR3 DNA sequence: TGCGCCAGCAGCTTCGGGACGCGAGGAAACACCATATATTTT. Protein sequence: CASSFGTRGNTIYF.